Listed here are 5 T cell receptor beta chains from one sample, sequenced in a study of T cells in Graves' hyperthyroidism and ophthalmopathy. Researchers amplified the TCR beta CDR3 regions from RNA transcripts. TCR CDR3 regions were first amplified by RT-PCR with HTBI primers. TCRdb reanalysed the multiplex PCR reads using MiXCR and keeps one entry per CDR3 protein. Among roughly 500,000 distinct CDR3 sequences, around 42% were seen once, and the ten largest hold 15% to 20%. The sequencing sample was made of peripheral blood or thyroid tissue (not recorded which). The receptors derive from an adult woman with Graves' disease, either hyperthyroidism or ophthalmopathy (not recorded which).

This clonotype was observed a few times. The chain joins TRBV10-3 to TRBJ2-2; D is uncertain. The CDR3 has 14 residues. V was clipped by 6 bases and J by 7 bases, with 15 bases between them. CDR1 and CDR2 from the germline V gene are ENHRY and SYGVKD. CDR3 DNA sequence: TGTGCCATCAGCAGAACAAGGGATCTCGGGGAGCTGTTTTTT. It is translated as CAISRTRDLGELFF.

This clonotype was seen more than once but under ten times. The rearrangement joins TRBV15 to TRBJ2-3; 11 positions match TRBD2. Unmatched junction bases numbered 0, after V lost 0 bases and J lost 4 bases. The germline V gene has CDR1 LNHNV and CDR2 YYDKDF (reference sequence). The CDR3 is made up of 15 amino acids. CDR3 amino acids: CATSRELAGADTQYF. As DNA, the CDR3 is TGTGCCACCAGCAGAGAACTAGCGGGGGCAGATACGCAGTATTTT. Looking up the rest from reference TRBV15 and TRBJ2-3 gives the full variable domain: DAMVIQNPRYQVTQFGKPVTLSCSQTLNHNVMYWYQQKSSQAPKLLFHYYDKDFNNEADTPDNFQSRRPNTSFCFLDIRSPGLGDTAMYLCATSRELAGADTQYFGPGTRLTVL.

There are many counts of this clonotype. The chain combines TRBV2 with TRBJ1-1, with D uncertain. The CDR3 extends over 14 amino acids. V was pared by 2 bases and J by 1 base, with 8 bases between. Germline CDR1 SNHLY, CDR2 FYNNEI. The CDR3 region is CASSEWDQNTEAFF. The CDR3 nucleotides are TGTGCCAGCAGTGAATGGGATCAGAACACTGAAGCTTTCTTT.

This clonotype was found many times. V gene TRBV7-2 combines with J gene TRBJ1-2; no reliable D call. There are 14 residues in the CDR3. V was cut by 5 bases and J by 7 bases, with 17 bases left in between. The V gene's germline CDR1 is SGHTA and CDR2 FQGNSA. The CDR3 coding sequence is TGTGCCAGCAGCCGGCGCGGACGGACGAGTGGCTACACCTTC. Encoded protein: CASSRRGRTSGYTF.

This clonotype was seen a handful of times. This chain joins TRBV6-5 and TRBJ2-5; TRBD2 matches at 8 bases. Germline assignment: CDR1 MNHEY and CDR2 SVGAGI. There are 16 residues in the CDR3. V was clipped by 3 bases and J by 0 bases; unmatched bases: 6. CDR3 DNA sequence: TGTGCCAGCAGTTATCCACTAGCGGCGTACCAAGAGACCCAGTACTTC. Translating gives CASSYPLAAYQETQYF.